The 21 T cell receptor beta chains presented below share a single source sample, sequenced in a study of cytomegalovirus exposure and HLA in healthy donors. The study ran its PCR with 60 Vbeta and 13 Jbeta primers. Assay: immunoSEQ multiplex PCR; the TCRdb copy retains only in-frame clones and omits some. The repertoire holds 110,000 to 150,000 clones, with 75% to 85% as singletons. The sequencing input was PBMCs. These TCRs come from a man in his forties in good health and CMV-seronegative.

The J gene is TRBJ2-3, the V gene TRBV5-1, with 11 bases that match TRBD2. The CDR3 sequence is 18 residues long. With 2 bases clipped from V and 4 bases from J, the junction kept 12 bases outside the gene matches. The germline V gene has CDR1 SGHRS and CDR2 YFSETQ. For the CDR3, the DNA is TGCGCCAGCAGCTTTACGATACCGGGACTAGCGGCCTCAGATACGCAGTATTTT. Its protein product is CASSFTIPGLAASDTQYF.

The genes are TRBV28 and TRBJ1-1, with D perhaps TRBD1 (5 bases). Germline CDR1 MDHEN, CDR2 SYDVKM. Trimming pared 2 bases from V and 8 bases from J, leaving 9 bases between. The CDR3 covers 12 residues. The CDR3 bases are TGTGCCAGCAGTTTAATCCCAGGGGAAGCTTTCTTT. Its translation: CASSLIPGEAFF.

The CDR3 DNA sequence: TGCGCCAGCAGCTACCGGGACAGGAGTGAAAAACTGTTTTTT. This translates into CASSYRDRSEKLFF. The genes are TRBV5-1 and TRBJ1-4, with 8 bases identical to TRBD1. The CDR3 consists of 14 residues. Germline CDR1 is SGHRS and CDR2 is YFSETQ. J was trimmed by 7 bases and V by 3 bases; bases with no gene match: 5.

The CDR3 nucleotides are TGTGCCAGCTCAAACCCGCAGGGCGATGGCTACACCTTC. The encoded protein is CASSNPQGDGYTF. The chain joins TRBV7-2 to TRBJ1-2, with a weak D call TRBD1 (5 bases). The CDR3 length is 13 residues. Germline V gene sequence: CDR1 SGHTA, CDR2 FQGNSA. The V end was cut by 8 bases, the J end by 6 bases, with 16 bases between.

The chain uses TRBV5-5 and TRBJ1-5, with TRBD1 matching over 8 bases. J was trimmed by 3 bases and V by 2 bases; bases with no gene match: 13. The CDR3 extends over 18 amino acids. Germline V gene lookup returns CDR1 SGHKS and CDR2 YYEKEE (reference sequence). The chain's CDR3 is CASSFLQGAVGNNQPQHF. The DNA for the CDR3 is TGTGCCAGCAGCTTCCTCCAGGGGGCTGTGGGCAACAATCAGCCCCAGCATTTT. The complete variable domain, with remaining parts taken from reference TRBV5-5 and TRBJ1-5, reads DAGVTQSPTHLIKTRGQQVTLRCSPISGHKSVSWYQQVLGQGPQFIFQYYEKEERGRGNFPDRFSARQFPNYSSELNVNALLLGDSALYLCASSFLQGAVGNNQPQHFGDGTRLSIL.

This clone came up once. This sequence joins TRBV15 and TRBJ1-1; 7 nucleotides align to TRBD1. The germline gives CDR1 LNHNV, CDR2 YYDKDF (reference sequence). Trimming removed 5 bases from V and 2 bases from J; junction bases left unmatched: 8. This CDR3 region has 15 residues. In DNA, the CDR3 is TGTGCCACCAGCGGTGTCCGACAGGGAAACACTGAAGCTTTCTTT. It encodes CATSGVRQGNTEAFF.

In this sample, this clone turned up a few times. The chain links TRBV7-6 to TRBJ2-1; 8 bases line up with TRBD1. CDR3 length: 16 amino acids. V dropped 1 base and J dropped 6; count of bases not matched to a gene: 8. CDR1 is SGHVS and CDR2 is FNYEAQ in the germline V gene. This CDR3 is CASSLVRAGGSNEQFF. The CDR3 nucleotides read TGTGCCAGCAGCTTAGTCCGGGCAGGGGGCTCCAATGAGCAGTTCTTC.

The V gene is TRBV5-1, the J gene TRBJ1-2; a weak D match, TRBD1 (6 bases). Trimming pared 1 base from V and 8 bases from J, leaving 12 bases between. The CDR3 is 13 residues long. Germline V CDR1 and CDR2: SGHRS, YFSETQ. CDR3 sequence (DNA): TGCGCCAGCAGCTTGAGAACGCAGGGGGGCTACACCTTC. As protein: CASSLRTQGGYTF.

The J gene is TRBJ1-2, the V gene TRBV28; TRBD1 agrees at 9 bases. CDR3 length: 14 amino acids. Unmatched junction bases numbered 7, after V lost 5 bases and J lost 6 bases. Germline values: CDR1 MDHEN, CDR2 SYDVKM. CDR3 sequence (DNA): TGTGCCAGCAGTCCCCCGACAGGGGGAAATGGCTACACCTTC. Translated: CASSPPTGGNGYTF.

V and J are TRBV18 and TRBJ1-2; TRBD1 might be the D (5 bases). The CDR3 has 17 residues. CDR1 and CDR2 (germline): KGHSH, LQKENI. V shed 0 bases and J shed 0 bases, with 14 bases lying between them. The CDR3 sequence: CASSPPNEKGSNYGYTF. CDR3 in DNA: TGTGCCAGCTCACCACCAAATGAGAAGGGGTCTAACTATGGCTACACCTTC.

The chain employs TRBV5-1 and TRBJ2-5, with D uncertain. This CDR3 comprises 13 residues. The V end was cut by 4 bases, the J end by 7 bases, with 14 bases between. Looked up from germline, CDR1 is SGHRS and CDR2 is YFSETQ. The CDR3 sequence is CASSPDRVRTQYF. CDR3 in DNA: TGCGCCAGCAGCCCAGATCGGGTTAGGACCCAGTACTTC.

This rearrangement joins TRBV19 to TRBJ2-5; D is possibly TRBD1 (5 bases). The end of the DNA aligns better with TRBJ2-7, so the J call may be wrong. This CDR3 contains 13 residues. The germline CDR1 and CDR2 sequences are LNHDA and SQIVND (reference sequence). This chain's CDR3 is CASSPGPRYEQYF. CDR3 bases: TGTGCCAGTAGTCCAGGGCCTAGGTACGAGCAGTACTTC.

V and J are TRBV4-3 and TRBJ1-1; D gene ambiguous. Germline V lookup: CDR1 LGHNA, CDR2 YSLEER. Deletions cut 4 bases from V and 3 bases from J, with 18 bases between. CDR3 length: 16 amino acids. CDR3 DNA sequence: TGCGCCAGCAGCCCCCGCTCTGCAGCGTGGGACACTGAAGCTTTCTTT. Translated, it gives CASSPRSAAWDTEAFF.

The rearrangement links TRBV5-1 to TRBJ1-1; TRBD1 matches at 8 bases. Germline trimming cut 4 bases from V and 1 base from J; bases unmatched to any gene: 9. This CDR3 is built from 16 residues. Germline CDR1 and CDR2: SGHRS and YFSETQ. The CDR3 sequence is CASSPETGATNTEAFF. The CDR3 DNA is TGCGCCAGCAGCCCTGAGACAGGGGCCACGAACACTGAAGCTTTCTTT.

The CDR3 spells CATSRHRVGYEQYF. The CDR3 DNA reads as TGTGCCACCAGTAGGCACAGGGTTGGGTACGAGCAGTACTTC. This sequence joins TRBV15 and TRBJ2-7; maybe TRBD1 (6 bases). There are 14 residues in the CDR3. Germline CDR1 LNHNV, CDR2 YYDKDF (reference sequence). V was clipped by 6 bases and J by 4 bases, with 16 bases between them.

The chain employs TRBV15 and TRBJ1-1; no firm D call. The CDR3 totals 12 residues. The germline V gene encodes CDR1 LNHNV and CDR2 YYDKDF (reference sequence). V lost 8 bases and J 1 base, leaving 8 bases between the germline ends. As DNA, the CDR3 is TGTGCCACCTCATTCAGGAACACTGAAGCTTTCTTT. Translated, it gives CATSFRNTEAFF.

This chain links TRBV19 with TRBJ2-7, with 10 bases matching TRBD1. The CDR3 consists of 13 residues. V trimming: 4 bases; J trimming: 4 bases; junction bases outside the gene matches: 1. Per the germline V gene, CDR1 is LNHDA and CDR2 is SQIVND (reference sequence). CDR3 sequence reads: CASSRGQGYEQYF. The CDR3 DNA reads TGTGCCAGTAGTAGGGGACAGGGGTACGAGCAGTACTTC.

The chain is built from TRBV7-2 and TRBJ1-1; 7 nucleotides match TRBD1. Germline V gene lookup returns CDR1 SGHTA and CDR2 FQGNSA. CDR3 size: 13 residues. V lost 1 base to trimming and J lost 7 bases; unmatched junction nucleotides: 3. CDR3 nucleotides: TGTGCCAGCAGCTTAGACAGGGGTGATGAAGCTTTCTTT. This encodes CASSLDRGDEAFF.

The chain recombines TRBV6-5 with TRBJ2-5, with unresolved D. The J call is uncertain, as TRBJ2-7 better fits the DNA end. The CDR3 loop spans 15 amino acids. The germline V gene encodes CDR1 MNHEY and CDR2 SVGAGI. CDR3 region: CASRTGRLGIYEQYF. The CDR3 DNA is TGTGCCAGCAGGACGGGTAGGTTGGGTATCTACGAGCAGTACTTC.

This clone was picked up many times. This chain connects TRBV5-1 to TRBJ1-1; D gene uncertain. The CDR3 is made up of 13 amino acids. V was cut by 0 bases and J by 11 bases, with 14 bases left in between. Germline V lookup: CDR1 SGHRS, CDR2 YFSETQ. The CDR3 here is CASSLGGSVVAFF. The CDR3 bases are TGCGCCAGCAGCTTGGGCGGGTCGGTTGTGGCTTTCTTT.

This clone was observed once. This chain connects TRBV7-3 to TRBJ2-7; no definite D call. CDR1 is SGHTA, CDR2 FQGTGA, per germline. V was cut by 5 bases and J by 5 bases, with 13 bases left in between. The CDR3 sequence is 13 residues long. CDR3 residues: CASSPREVNEQYF. CDR3 nucleotide sequence: TGTGCCAGCAGCCCCCGCGAGGTCAACGAGCAGTACTTC.